The next 27 T cell receptor beta chains were all read from a single sample in a study of B cell selection in AIRE deficiency. Here immunoSEQ multiplex PCR was the method, and the copy in TCRdb shows in-frame clones only, minus some. The sample holds about 25,000 clones, 95% seen once. The sorted conventional CD4 T cells were gated as CD4+CD127+. Sequencing was performed on CD4+CD127+ conventional T cells sorted from PBMCs. These receptors were taken from a human donor in good health.

This chain connects TRBV6-1 to TRBJ2-7, with 13 bases that match TRBD2. In germline, CDR1 is MNHNS, CDR2 SASEGT. V dropped 3 bases and J dropped 5; count of bases not matched to a gene: 13. This CDR3 region has 18 residues. As DNA, the CDR3 is TGTGCCAGCAGTGAGGCTTTAGGACTAGCGGGAGTTAACCACGAGCAGTACTTC. This encodes CASSEALGLAGVNHEQYF.

CDR3 in DNA: TGTGCCAGCAGTTACGCCGACAGGGGGAGGGTGGGCTACACCTTC. Its protein is CASSYADRGRVGYTF. This sequence joins TRBV6-5 and TRBJ1-2; 9 bases match TRBD1. CDR3 length: 15 residues. V trimming: 2 bases; J trimming: 8 bases; junction bases outside the gene matches: 9. The germline V gene encodes CDR1 MNHEY and CDR2 SVGAGI.

This clone occurred once. The J gene is TRBJ2-1, the V gene TRBV11-2; 9 bases match TRBD2. The CDR3 has 12 amino acids. V trimming: 5 bases; J trimming: 15 bases; junction bases outside the gene matches: 8. Per germline, CDR1 SGHAT and CDR2 FQNNGV. Here the CDR3 DNA reads TGTGCCAGCAGCGCCACGCTAGCGGGGCGGTTCTTC. Translation: CASSATLAGRFF.

V gene TRBV4-1 combines with J gene TRBJ2-7; a weak D match, TRBD2 (6 bases). Trimming cost V 4 bases and J 3 bases, with 25 bases left between them. Germline assignment: CDR1 MGHRA and CDR2 YSYEKL. The length of the CDR3 is 18 residues. CDR3: CASSPGSLAAGPYYEQYF. The CDR3 DNA follows: TGCGCCAGCAGCCCAGGTTCTTTGGCCGCGGGGCCTTACTACGAGCAGTACTTC.

This clone was picked up one time. This chain uses TRBV5-1 with TRBJ2-3; maybe TRBD1 (5 bases). Germline values: CDR1 SGHRS, CDR2 YFSETQ. The CDR3 sequence is 16 residues long. The ends were cut back, 5 bases at V and 2 bases at J, with 18 bases in the middle. The chain's CDR3 is CASRRNPDRDTDTQYF. CDR3 nucleotide sequence: TGCGCCAGCAGGCGTAACCCCGACAGAGACACAGATACGCAGTATTTT.

The V gene is TRBV11-2, the J gene TRBJ1-1; D gene ambiguous. The germline V and J ends were trimmed by 2 bases and 0 bases, with 10 bases remaining between them. CDR1 is SGHAT, CDR2 FQNNGV, per germline. The length of the CDR3 is 15 residues. The CDR3 DNA follows: TGTGCCAGCAGCTTATCTACACTTTTGAACACTGAAGCTTTCTTT. It yields the protein CASSLSTLLNTEAFF. Looking up the rest from reference TRBV11-2 and TRBJ1-1 gives the full variable domain: EAGVAQSPRYKIIEKRQSVAFWCNPISGHATLYWYQQILGQGPKLLIQFQNNGVVDDSQLPKDRFSAERLKGVDSTLKIQPAKLEDSAVYLCASSLSTLLNTEAFFGQGTRLTVV.

The genes are TRBV4-2 and TRBJ1-3; unclear D gene. Per the germline V gene, CDR1 is LGHNA and CDR2 is YNFKEQ. The length of the CDR3 is 14 residues. V was shortened by 8 bases and J by 0 bases, with 11 bases between the two germline ends. CDR3 loop: CASRPPYSGNTIYF. Written as DNA, the CDR3 is TGTGCCAGCCGCCCCCCGTACTCTGGAAACACCATATATTTT.

This clone was seen a single time. V gene TRBV7-9 combines with J gene TRBJ2-4; perhaps TRBD2 as D (5 bases). Germline CDR1 and CDR2: SEHNR and FQNEAQ (reference sequence). V was clipped by 5 bases and J by 7 bases, with 18 bases between them. This CDR3 is built from 15 residues. The CDR3 region is CASSPSYNRRNIQYF. As DNA, the CDR3 is TGTGCCAGCAGCCCCTCCTATAACCGGAGGAACATTCAGTACTTC.

The genes are TRBV27 and TRBJ2-4, with D maybe TRBD1 (6 bases). Per the germline V gene, CDR1 is MNHEY and CDR2 is SMNVEV (reference sequence). This CDR3 region has 15 residues. The V gene lost 3 bases and the J gene lost 3 bases, with 12 bases spanning the gap. The CDR3 coding sequence is TGTGCCAGCAGTTTGAGGGGGTTTGGCAAAAACATTCAGTACTTC. Protein sequence: CASSLRGFGKNIQYF.

This rearrangement joins TRBV18 to TRBJ2-7, with TRBD1 matching 9 bases. The CDR3 loop spans 14 amino acids. Germline CDR1 KGHSH, CDR2 LQKENI. V was pared by 6 bases and J by 2 bases, with 5 bases of the junction left unmatched. The CDR3 loop is CASSLGQGPYEQYF. DNA for the CDR3: TGTGCCAGCTCCCTGGGACAGGGCCCCTACGAGCAGTACTTC.

The rearrangement links TRBV5-4 to TRBJ2-3, with TRBD2 matching over 8 bases. There are 14 residues in the CDR3. Germline-derived CDR1 and CDR2 are SGHNT and YYREEE (reference sequence). The DNA for the CDR3 is TGTACCGCAGCGACGGGGGGGGTCCCAGATACGCAGTATTTT. Protein sequence: CTAATGGVPDTQYF.

The chain employs TRBV27 and TRBJ2-5, with D tentatively TRBD2 (5 bases). Trimming took 4 bases from V and 5 from J, leaving 14 bases between them. Germline V lookup: CDR1 MNHEY, CDR2 SMNVEV (reference sequence). The CDR3 runs 14 residues. The CDR3 nucleotides are TGTGCCAGCAGTTGGGCTAGCTCGTCGGAGACCCAGTACTTC. Residues: CASSWASSSETQYF.

This chain uses TRBV30 with TRBJ1-2; 8 bases align to TRBD1. This CDR3 comprises 12 residues. Germline loops: CDR1 GTSNPN, CDR2 SVGIG (reference sequence). V gave up 8 bases and J gave up 2 bases; unmatched junction bases: 4. The CDR3 loop is CAGRTGNYGYTF. The CDR3 DNA reads TGTGCCGGCCGGACAGGGAACTATGGCTACACCTTC.

The chain carries TRBV4-1 and TRBJ2-6; possibly TRBD2 for D (5 bases). V lost 1 base and J 4 bases, leaving 8 bases between the germline ends. The CDR3 runs 15 residues. The germline CDR1 and CDR2 sequences are MGHRA and YSYEKL. The CDR3 is CASSQAGSGANVLTF. In nucleotides, the CDR3 is TGCGCCAGCAGCCAAGCGGGATCAGGGGCCAACGTCCTGACTTTC.

This clone appeared a few times. The V call is TRBV10-1, the J call TRBJ2-2, with D maybe TRBD1 (6 bases). The germline gives CDR1 WNHNN, CDR2 SYGVQD (reference sequence). The CDR3 sequence is 15 residues long. Deletions cut 5 bases from V and 6 bases from J, with 16 bases between. The CDR3 nucleotides are TGCGCCAGCAGTCACAGCGAGGGGGTGCCCGGGGAGCTGTTTTTT. Amino acids: CASSHSEGVPGELFF.

V is TRBV18 and J is TRBJ1-4; maybe TRBD1 (6 bases). The CDR3 is made up of 16 amino acids. Per the germline V gene, CDR1 is KGHSH and CDR2 is LQKENI. V lost 2 bases and J 8 bases, leaving 18 bases between the germline ends. Written as DNA, the CDR3 is TGTGCCAGCTCACCAAATCGAGCAGGGGCAGGGGAAAAACTGTTTTTT. Residues: CASSPNRAGAGEKLFF.

V and J are TRBV28 and TRBJ1-2; 7 bases match TRBD1. The germline gives CDR1 MDHEN, CDR2 SYDVKM. The V segment lost 10 bases and the J segment 0 bases; nucleotides outside the gene matches: 11. The CDR3 sequence is 15 residues long. CDR3 sequence: CATIRPTGTNYGYTF. The CDR3 DNA sequence: TGTGCCACCATCCGTCCGACAGGGACTAACTATGGCTACACCTTC.

The chain employs TRBV30 and TRBJ1-3; no clear D. The CDR3 runs 15 residues. The germline gives CDR1 GTSNPN, CDR2 SVGIG (reference sequence). Between the trimmed V and J ends, which lost 2 bases and 2 bases, there was a span of 13 bases. This CDR3 is CAWSRLLRAGNTIYF. CDR3 sequence (DNA): TGTGCCTGGAGTCGTTTGCTGAGGGCTGGAAACACCATATATTTT.

A word on this clone: Distinct nucleotide sequences in the sample also encode this CDR3. The V gene is TRBV6-5, the J gene TRBJ1-1, with D unclear. This CDR3 region has 13 residues. V was trimmed by 0 bases and J by 2 bases, leaving 4 bases between them. CDR1 and CDR2 (germline): MNHEY, SVGAGI. The CDR3 spells CASSYSLNTEAFF. The CDR3 nucleotides are TGTGCCAGCAGTTACTCGTTAAACACTGAAGCTTTCTTT.

V is TRBV25-1 and J is TRBJ2-7; 8 nucleotides match TRBD2. Germline CDR1 MGHDK, CDR2 SYGVNS. V was pared by 6 bases and J by 10 bases, with 11 bases of the junction left unmatched. CDR3 size: 13 residues. The DNA for the CDR3 is TGTGCCAGCAGCCACCCGGGGGGGCGGGACCAGTACTTC. It translates to CASSHPGGRDQYF.

The CDR3: CATKGGRSSYNEQFF. The DNA of the CDR3 is TGTGCCACAAAAGGGGGGCGGAGCTCCTACAATGAGCAGTTCTTC. The chain couples TRBV6-6 to TRBJ2-1; D possibly matches TRBD1 or TRBD2 (6 bases each). V shed 10 bases and J shed 0 bases, with 16 bases lying between them. This CDR3 contains 15 residues. Germline CDR1 is MNHNY and CDR2 is SVGAGI (reference sequence).

The gene calls are TRBV4-2 and TRBJ1-1; D might be TRBD1 (6 bases). Trimming cost V 1 base and J 7 bases, with 13 bases left between them. Germline V gene lookup returns CDR1 LGHNA and CDR2 YNFKEQ. CDR3 size: 14 residues. The CDR3 protein is CASSQVRGVDEAFF. The CDR3 region has the DNA TGTGCCAGCAGCCAAGTTAGGGGGGTGGATGAAGCTTTCTTT.

The V gene is TRBV5-1, the J gene TRBJ1-2; unclear D gene. The CDR3 length is 14 residues. V lost 0 bases and J 0 bases, leaving 6 bases between the germline ends. The germline V gene encodes CDR1 SGHRS and CDR2 YFSETQ. DNA for the CDR3: TGCGCCAGCAGCTTGGGCCAGGCTAACTATGGCTACACCTTC. Translating gives CASSLGQANYGYTF. Looking up the rest from reference TRBV5-1 and TRBJ1-2 gives the full variable domain: KAGVTQTPRYLIKTRGQQVTLSCSPISGHRSVSWYQQTPGQGLQFLFEYFSETQRNKGNFPGRFSGRQFSNSRSEMNVSTLELGDSALYLCASSLGQANYGYTFGSGTRLTVV.

The chain joins TRBV6-1 to TRBJ1-4, with TRBD1 identical over 8 bases. Germline V CDR1 and CDR2: MNHNS, SASEGT. With 5 bases clipped from V and 7 bases from J, the junction kept 3 bases outside the gene matches. This CDR3 contains 13 residues. DNA for the CDR3: TGTGCCAGCAGTCCCGACAGGGGTGAAAAACTGTTTTTT. This gives the protein CASSPDRGEKLFF.

This chain connects TRBV10-2 to TRBJ1-3; a weak D match, TRBD1 (5 bases). Looked up from germline, CDR1 is WSHSY and CDR2 is SAAADI. V lost 8 bases and J 0 bases, leaving 17 bases between the germline ends. This CDR3 contains 16 residues. The CDR3 protein is CASRSGAFLSGNTIYF. CDR3 coding DNA: TGCGCCAGCCGGAGCGGGGCATTTCTCTCTGGAAACACCATATATTTT.

The J gene is TRBJ2-1, the V gene TRBV14; no clear D gene. Trimming shortened V by 0 bases and J by 9 bases, and 9 bases separated the two germline ends. CDR1 is SGHDN and CDR2 is FVKESK in the germline V gene. The length of the CDR3 is 13 residues. CDR3 bases: TGTGCCAGCAGCCAAGATCCCCGAAGTGAGCAGTTCTTC. Encoded protein: CASSQDPRSEQFF.

This chain uses TRBV19 with TRBJ2-3; tentatively, D is TRBD2 (6 bases). Germline V gene lookup returns CDR1 LNHDA and CDR2 SQIVND (reference sequence). Trimming shortened V by 8 bases and J by 2 bases, and 11 bases separated the two germline ends. The CDR3 is 13 amino acids. The CDR3 here is CASLGGNTDTQYF. The CDR3 DNA reads as TGTGCCAGTCTGGGGGGTAACACAGATACGCAGTATTTT.